What follows describes a single T cell receptor (beta chain). Its antigen is currently unknown. These data are taken from a study of T cell responses to AZD1222 COVID-19 vaccine. Study-wide points: Distributed over spike, vaccine-associated CD4 TCRs predominated at 160-218 and 743-854. The donor cohort was predominantly white British with a female majority, and clonal diversity may have been underestimated.

The CDR3 is 13 amino acids. Trimming removed 3 bases from V and 3 bases from J, with 9 bases in between. The method was immunoSEQ multiplex PCR; TCRdb's version includes in-frame clones alone and lacks a portion of them. The table has 100,000 to 150,000 clones, approximately 88% seen once; the top ten hold 4.5% to 6%. This receptor was identified in an adult in good health. Sequencing used peripheral blood, obtained on day 0 of AZD1222 vaccination. V gene TRBV12-3 or TRBV12-4 combines with J gene TRBJ2-7; D is ambiguous. The CDR3, as DNA: TGTGCCAGCAGTTTTGGCCATGGCTACGAGCAGTACTTC. Protein: CASSFGHGYEQYF.